This TCR beta chain was recorded in a study of control samples from healthy donors and cancer patients. Assay used: immunoSEQ multiplex PCR; TCRdb lists only in-frame clones, some missing. The table includes under 130,000 clones, roughly four fifths detected once. The specimen sequenced was blood. This receptor was identified in a woman aged 50 to 60 in good health.

Here the CDR3 reads CASSPDSTSGRGEQYF. The CDR3 DNA sequence: TGTGCCAGCAGCCCTGACTCGACTAGCGGGAGGGGCGAGCAGTACTTC. The rearrangement links TRBV3-1 (or the pseudogene TRBV3-2) to TRBJ2-7; TRBD2 agrees at 14 bases. Germline V CDR1 and CDR2: LGHDT, YNNKEL (reference sequence). The V segment lost 4 bases and the J segment 6 bases; nucleotides outside the gene matches: 8. The CDR3 runs to 16 residues.